This paragraph reports one TCR beta chain. Its antigen is undetermined. The donors were part of the roughly 120-subject validation cohort, which stood apart from the approximately 630-subject first cohort. These data originate in a study of cytomegalovirus exposure and HLA in healthy donors. Study outcomes and limitations: Most sequenced TCRs were rare (though some public TCRs occurred in many donors). A classifier reportedly called cytomegalovirus status with high sensitivity and specificity.

The method was immunoSEQ multiplex PCR; TCRdb's version includes in-frame clones alone and lacks a portion of them. This sample has 200,000 to 300,000 clones; 75% to 90% occur once, and the top ten carry roughly 1.2%. From germline, CDR1 is MNHNS and CDR2 SASEGT. The CDR3 is 15 amino acids. Trimming took 3 bases from V and 1 from J; bases not matched to a gene: 4. This sequence was found in a woman in her 30s in good health and CMV-seropositive. V and J are TRBV6-1 and TRBJ2-7; 9 bases fit TRBD2. Source material: PBMCs. The CDR3: CASSEETSGSYEQYF. The DNA of the CDR3 is TGTGCCAGCAGTGAGGAAACTAGCGGGTCCTACGAGCAGTACTTC.